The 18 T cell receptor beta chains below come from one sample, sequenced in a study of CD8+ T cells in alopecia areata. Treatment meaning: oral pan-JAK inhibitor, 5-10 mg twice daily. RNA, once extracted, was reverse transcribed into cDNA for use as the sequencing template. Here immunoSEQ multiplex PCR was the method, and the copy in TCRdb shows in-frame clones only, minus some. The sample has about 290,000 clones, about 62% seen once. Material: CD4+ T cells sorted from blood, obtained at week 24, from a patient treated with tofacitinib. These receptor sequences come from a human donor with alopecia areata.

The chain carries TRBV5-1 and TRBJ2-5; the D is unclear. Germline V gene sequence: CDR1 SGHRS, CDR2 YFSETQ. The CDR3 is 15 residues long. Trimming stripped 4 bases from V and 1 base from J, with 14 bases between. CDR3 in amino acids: CASSLISSIQETQYF. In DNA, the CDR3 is TGCGCCAGCAGCCTGATTTCATCCATCCAAGAGACCCAGTACTTC.

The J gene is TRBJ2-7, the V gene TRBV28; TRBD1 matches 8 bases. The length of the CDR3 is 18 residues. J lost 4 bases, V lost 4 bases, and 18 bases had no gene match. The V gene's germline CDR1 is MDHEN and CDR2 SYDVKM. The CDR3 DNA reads TGTGCCAGCAGTTCCCGGACAGGGAGTGCGTGGGATGGTTACGAGCAGTACTTC. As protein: CASSSRTGSAWDGYEQYF.

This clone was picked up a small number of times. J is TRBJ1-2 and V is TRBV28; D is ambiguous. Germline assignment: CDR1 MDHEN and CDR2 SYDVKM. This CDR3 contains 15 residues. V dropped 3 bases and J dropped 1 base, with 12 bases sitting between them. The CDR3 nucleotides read TGTGCCAGCAGTTTCCCCAGCCCAGTTAACTATGGCTACACCTTC. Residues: CASSFPSPVNYGYTF.

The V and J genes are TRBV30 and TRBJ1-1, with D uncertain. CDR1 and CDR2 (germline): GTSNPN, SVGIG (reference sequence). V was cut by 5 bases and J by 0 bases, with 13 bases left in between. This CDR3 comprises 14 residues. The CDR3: CAWDPSTMNTEAFF. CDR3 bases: TGTGCCTGGGACCCAAGCACCATGAACACTGAAGCTTTCTTT. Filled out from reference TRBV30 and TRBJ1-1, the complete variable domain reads SQTIHQWPATLVQPVGSPLSLECTVEGTSNPNLYWYRQAAGRGLQLLFYSVGIGQISSEVPQNLSASRPQDRQFILSSKKLLLSDSGFYLCAWDPSTMNTEAFFGQGTRLTVV.

Written as DNA, the CDR3 is TGTGCCAGCAGTAGCTTAGTGAATAGGGAGACCCAGTACTTC. It specifies CASSSLVNRETQYF. This sequence joins TRBV7-2 and TRBJ2-5; D ambiguous. Trimming removed 6 bases at V and 5 bases at J, with 16 bases between. This CDR3 is built from 14 residues. The germline gives CDR1 SGHTA, CDR2 FQGNSA.

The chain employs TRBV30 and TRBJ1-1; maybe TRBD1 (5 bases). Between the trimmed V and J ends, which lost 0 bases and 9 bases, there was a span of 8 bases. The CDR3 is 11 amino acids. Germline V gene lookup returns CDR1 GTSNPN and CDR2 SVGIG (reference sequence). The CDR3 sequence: CAWSVPGKAFF. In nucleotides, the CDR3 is TGTGCCTGGAGTGTACCAGGGAAAGCTTTCTTT.

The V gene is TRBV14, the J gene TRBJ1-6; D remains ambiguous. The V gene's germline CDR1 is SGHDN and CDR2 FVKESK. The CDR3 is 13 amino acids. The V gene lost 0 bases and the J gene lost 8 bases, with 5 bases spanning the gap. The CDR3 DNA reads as TGTGCCAGCAGCCAAGATTTGTATTCACCCCTCCACTTT. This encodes CASSQDLYSPLHF.

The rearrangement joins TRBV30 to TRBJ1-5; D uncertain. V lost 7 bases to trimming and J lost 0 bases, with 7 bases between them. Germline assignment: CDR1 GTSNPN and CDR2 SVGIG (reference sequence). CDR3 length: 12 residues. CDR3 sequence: CAFKDSNQPQHF. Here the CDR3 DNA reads TGTGCCTTTAAAGATAGCAATCAGCCCCAGCATTTT.

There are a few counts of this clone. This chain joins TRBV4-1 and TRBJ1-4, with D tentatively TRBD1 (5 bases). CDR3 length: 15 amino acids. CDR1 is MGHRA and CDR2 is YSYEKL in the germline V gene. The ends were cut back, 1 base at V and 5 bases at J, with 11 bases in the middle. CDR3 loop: CASSQGRAGNEKLFF. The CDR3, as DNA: TGCGCCAGCAGCCAAGGGAGGGCAGGGAATGAAAAACTGTTTTTT.

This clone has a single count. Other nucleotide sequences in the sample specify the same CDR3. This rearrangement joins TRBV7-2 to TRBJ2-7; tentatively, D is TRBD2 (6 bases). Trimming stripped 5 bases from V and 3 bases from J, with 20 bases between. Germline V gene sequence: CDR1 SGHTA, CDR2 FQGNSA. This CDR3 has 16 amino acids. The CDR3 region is CASSLHPMRGFYEQYF. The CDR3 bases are TGTGCCAGCAGCCTACACCCTATGCGGGGATTCTACGAGCAGTACTTC.

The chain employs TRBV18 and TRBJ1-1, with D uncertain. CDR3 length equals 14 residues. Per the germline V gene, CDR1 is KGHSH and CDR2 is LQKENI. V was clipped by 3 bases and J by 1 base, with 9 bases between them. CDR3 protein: CASSPLDKNTEAFF. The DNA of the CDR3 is TGTGCCAGCTCACCCCTCGACAAGAACACTGAAGCTTTCTTT.

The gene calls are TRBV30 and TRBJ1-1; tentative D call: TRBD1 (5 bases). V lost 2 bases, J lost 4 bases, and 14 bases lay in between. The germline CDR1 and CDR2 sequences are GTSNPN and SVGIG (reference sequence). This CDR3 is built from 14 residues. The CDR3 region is CAWSLRGGGTEAFF. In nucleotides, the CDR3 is TGTGCCTGGAGTCTTCGCGGGGGAGGCACTGAAGCTTTCTTT.

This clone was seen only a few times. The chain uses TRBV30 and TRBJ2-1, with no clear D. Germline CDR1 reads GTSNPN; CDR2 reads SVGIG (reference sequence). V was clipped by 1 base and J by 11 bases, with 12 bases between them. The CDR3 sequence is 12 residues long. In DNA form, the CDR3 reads TGTGCCTGGAGTGGTGCACTGACCAAGCAGTTCTTC. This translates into CAWSGALTKQFF.

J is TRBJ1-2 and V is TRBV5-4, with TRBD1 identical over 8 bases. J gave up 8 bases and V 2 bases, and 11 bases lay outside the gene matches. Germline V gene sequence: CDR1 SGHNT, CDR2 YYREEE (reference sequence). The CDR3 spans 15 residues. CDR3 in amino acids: CASSFSRQGAEGYTF. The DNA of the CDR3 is TGTGCCAGCAGCTTTTCCCGGCAGGGGGCAGAGGGCTACACCTTC.

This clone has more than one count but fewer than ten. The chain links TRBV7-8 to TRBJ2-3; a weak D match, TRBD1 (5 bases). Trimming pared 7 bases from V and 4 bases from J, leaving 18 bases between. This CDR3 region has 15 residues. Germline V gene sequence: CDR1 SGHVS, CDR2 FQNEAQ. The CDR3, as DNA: TGTGCCAGCACCCAAAGTCAGGGAAGATCAGATACGCAGTATTTT. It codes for CASTQSQGRSDTQYF.

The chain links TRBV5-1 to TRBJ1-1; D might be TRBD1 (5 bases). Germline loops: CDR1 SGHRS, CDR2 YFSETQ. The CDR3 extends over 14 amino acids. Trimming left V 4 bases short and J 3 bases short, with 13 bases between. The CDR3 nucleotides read TGCGCCAGCAGCGGGTGGGGGACGGACACTGAAGCTTTCTTT. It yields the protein CASSGWGTDTEAFF.

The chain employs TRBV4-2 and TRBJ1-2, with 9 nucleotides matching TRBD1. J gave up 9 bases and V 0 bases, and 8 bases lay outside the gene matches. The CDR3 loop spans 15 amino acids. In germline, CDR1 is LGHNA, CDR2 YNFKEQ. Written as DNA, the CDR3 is TGTGCCAGCAGCCAAGACACAGGGGGCGCAGGTAGCTACACCTTC. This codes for CASSQDTGGAGSYTF.

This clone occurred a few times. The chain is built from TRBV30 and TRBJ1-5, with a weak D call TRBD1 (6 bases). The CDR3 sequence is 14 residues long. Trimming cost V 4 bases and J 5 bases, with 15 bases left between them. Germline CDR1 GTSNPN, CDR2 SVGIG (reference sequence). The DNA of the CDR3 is TGTGCCTGGAACCACAGGGTTTGGGATCAGCCCCAGCATTTT. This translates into CAWNHRVWDQPQHF.